Listed below are T cell receptor beta chains from one sample, sequenced in a study of cytomegalovirus exposure and HLA in healthy donors. Clones were sequenced by immunoSEQ multiplex PCR, and TCRdb holds only the in-frame ones, with some missing. The profile shows around 250,000 clones, around 90% of them singletons. Material: PBMCs. The receptors stem from a woman aged 18-29 years in good health and CMV-seronegative. Each CDR3 is given with its conserved first and last residue. The D gene is left open where the match is weak. Part of the rows lack a size; the others show once, few, many or a class for expanded clones.

>-|-|TRBV25-1|TRBJ1-1
CASTRPGTNTEAFF
TGTGCCAGCACGCGCCCGGGAACGAACACTGAAGCTTTCTTT
>-|-|TRBV7-9|TRBJ1-1
CASSSTTPGDTEAFF
TGTGCCAGCAGCTCTACGACTCCCGGGGACACTGAAGCTTTCTTT
>TRBD1|-|TRBV10-1|TRBJ2-3
CASSELPPGQGTDTQYF
TGCGCCAGCAGTGAGTTGCCTCCGGGACAGGGAACAGATACGCAGTATTTT
>TRBD1|-|TRBV6-1|TRBJ1-6
CAGTGGENSPLHF
TGTGCCGGTACAGGGGGCGAGAATTCACCCCTCCACTTT
>-|-|TRBV9|TRBJ2-1
CASSPESFNEQFF
TGTGCCAGCAGCCCCGAGTCATTCAATGAGCAGTTCTTC
>-|-|TRBV6-6|TRBJ1-2
CASSYTGNYGYTF
TGTGCCAGCAGTTACACGGGGAATTATGGCTACACCTTC
>-|once|TRBV19|TRBJ1-4
CATGGVSMLGNEKLFF
TGTGCCACCGGAGGGGTCTCGATGCTAGGGAATGAAAAACTGTTTTTT
>-|-|TRBV13|TRBJ2-7
CASSPHSTGRYEQYF
TGTGCCAGCAGCCCTCATTCGACAGGGAGGTACGAGCAGTACTTC
>TRBD1|once|TRBV9|TRBJ1-2
CASSVETGGKNGYTF
TGTGCCAGCAGCGTAGAGACAGGGGGGAAGAATGGCTACACCTTC
>-|-|TRBV16|TRBJ2-2
CASSPGSTGELFF
TGTGCCAGCAGCCCGGGAAGCACCGGGGAGCTGTTTTTT
>TRBD1|-|TRBV5-1|TRBJ2-1
CASSWGTGGEVDEQFF
TGCGCCAGCAGCTGGGGAACAGGGGGCGAGGTAGATGAGCAGTTCTTC
>TRBD1|-|TRBV10-1|TRBJ2-1
CASSEAGRQGYNEQFF
TGCGCCAGCAGTGAGGCCGGTCGACAGGGGTACAATGAGCAGTTCTTC
>-|-|TRBV6-5|TRBJ1-2
CASSYSMKADDYGYTF
TGTGCCAGCAGTTACTCGATGAAGGCGGATGACTATGGCTACACCTTC
>-|-|TRBV5-1|TRBJ1-1
CASSRGYEGNEAFF
TGCGCCAGCAGCCGGGGATATGAGGGCAATGAAGCTTTCTTT
>-|-|TRBV11-2|TRBJ2-3
CASRFRVRGTDTQYF
TGTGCCAGCAGGTTCAGGGTCAGGGGCACAGATACGCAGTATTTT
>-|once|TRBV6-5|TRBJ1-2
CASSYSEGRNGYTF
TGTGCCAGCAGTTACTCTGAGGGAAGGAATGGCTACACCTTC
>-|-|TRBV19|TRBJ1-2
CASSTYTDGNNYGYTF
TGTGCCAGTAGTACCTACACGGACGGGAATAACTATGGCTACACCTTC
>-|-|TRBV6-5|TRBJ1-4
CASYGATNEKLFF
TGTGCCAGCTACGGAGCAACTAATGAAAAACTGTTTTTT
>-|-|TRBV6-4|TRBJ1-1
CASRTLRVPNTEAFF
TGTGCCAGCAGGACGCTCAGGGTGCCAAACACTGAAGCTTTCTTT
>TRBD1|-|TRBV6-5|TRBJ1-1
CASSSMHRGLGEAFF
TGTGCCAGCAGTTCTATGCACAGGGGGCTTGGTGAAGCTTTCTTT
>TRBD2|-|TRBV5-4|TRBJ2-1
CASSPTSGGAEQFF
TGTGCCAGCAGCCCGACTAGCGGGGGGGCTGAGCAGTTCTTC
>TRBD2|-|TRBV2|TRBJ2-1
CASSESGGGGEQFF
TGTGCCAGCAGTGAAAGCGGGGGGGGTGGTGAGCAGTTCTTC
>TRBD1|-|TRBV5-1|TRBJ1-6
CASSGRTGSDSPLHF
TGCGCCAGCAGCGGTAGGACAGGCTCTGATTCACCCCTCCACTTT
>TRBD1|-|TRBV11-2|TRBJ1-2
CAILETGGASYGYTF
TGTGCCATCCTAGAGACAGGGGGCGCCTCGTATGGCTACACCTTC
>TRBD2|-|TRBV7-9|TRBJ2-3
CASKGSGGDSDTQYF
TGTGCCAGCAAGGGTAGCGGGGGGGACTCAGATACGCAGTATTTT
>-|-|TRBV7-9|TRBJ2-7
CASSSQGTEQYF
TGTGCCAGCAGCTCACAGGGAACCGAGCAGTACTTC
>-|-|TRBV6-6|TRBJ2-2
CASSFVRANTGELFF
TGTGCCAGCAGTTTTGTGAGGGCGAACACCGGGGAGCTGTTTTTT
>TRBD1|-|TRBV10-3|TRBJ1-1
CAIRSPGQGTTEAFF
TGTGCCATCAGGAGTCCGGGACAGGGGACCACTGAAGCTTTCTTT
>-|once|TRBV19|TRBJ2-5
CASSIDGMTGVGGETQYF
TGTGCCAGTAGTATAGATGGGATGACAGGAGTTGGGGGCGAGACCCAGTACTTC
>-|-|TRBV27|TRBJ1-2
CASSFSRNNYGYTF
TGTGCCAGCAGTTTTTCCAGAAATAACTATGGCTACACCTTC
>-|-|TRBV7-9|TRBJ2-1
CASSSTVYNEQFF
TGTGCCAGCAGCTCGACAGTCTACAATGAGCAGTTCTTC
>TRBD1|-|TRBV9|TRBJ1-2
CASSPRTPKTGGNYGYTF
TGTGCCAGCAGCCCCCGTACACCCAAGACAGGGGGCAACTATGGCTACACCTTC
>TRBD2|-|TRBV6-6|TRBJ2-3
CASSLAGARTDTQYF
TGTGCCAGCAGCCTAGCGGGGGCCCGGACAGATACGCAGTATTTT
>TRBD1|-|TRBV7-7|TRBJ1-5
CANRAGGENQPQHF
TGTGCCAACAGGGCAGGGGGCGAAAATCAGCCCCAGCATTTT
>-|-|TRBV19|TRBJ1-3
CAILSSSGNTIYF
TGTGCCATCCTCTCGAGCTCTGGAAACACCATATATTTT
>TRBD1|once|TRBV6-5|TRBJ1-2
CASSYSSDRGYGYTF
TGTGCCAGCAGTTACTCGAGCGACAGGGGCTATGGCTACACCTTC
>-|-|TRBV6-1|TRBJ1-2
CASEVYPYGYTF
TGTGCCAGCGAAGTCTACCCTTATGGCTACACCTTC
>-|-|TRBV4-3|TRBJ2-3
CASSQNGFSADTQYF
TGCGCCAGCAGCCAAAACGGGTTTTCAGCAGATACGCAGTATTTT
>-|-|TRBV6-6|TRBJ2-5
CASSLGLQETQYF
TGTGCCAGCTCTCTGGGACTGCAAGAGACCCAGTACTTC
>TRBD1|-|TRBV4-1|TRBJ1-6
CASSQRQGSSPLHF
TGCGCCAGCAGCCAACGACAGGGTAGCTCACCCCTCCACTTT
>TRBD1|-|TRBV19|TRBJ1-1
CASSKQGAFTEAFF
TGTGCCAGTAGTAAACAGGGGGCATTCACTGAAGCTTTCTTT
>-|-|TRBV5-8|TRBJ1-5
CASLNQPQHF
TGTGCCAGCCTTAATCAGCCCCAGCATTTT
>TRBD2|-|TRBV13|TRBJ2-7
CASSPGGLAGASSYEQYF
TGTGCCAGCAGCCCAGGGGGGCTAGCGGGGGCCAGCTCCTACGAGCAGTACTTC
>-|-|TRBV4-1|TRBJ2-3
CASSQRGGSGDTDTQYF
TGCGCCAGCAGCCAAAGGGGAGGGTCAGGGGACACAGATACGCAGTATTTT
>TRBD1|-|TRBV5-1|TRBJ1-4
CASGPTGINEKLFF
TGCGCCAGCGGCCCGACAGGGATTAATGAAAAACTGTTTTTT
>TRBD2|-|TRBV6-4|TRBJ2-1
CASSDRTSGENEQFF
TGTGCCAGCAGTGATAGAACTAGCGGGGAGAATGAGCAGTTCTTC
>TRBD2|-|TRBV5-1|TRBJ2-3
CASGTSGGPDTQYF
TGCGCCAGCGGGACTAGCGGGGGGCCGGATACGCAGTATTTT
>-|-|TRBV2|TRBJ1-1
CASSEVGRDTEAFF
TGTGCCAGCAGTGAAGTTGGGAGAGACACTGAAGCTTTCTTT
>TRBD2|once|TRBV5-1|TRBJ2-5
CASSLAGTSGGKETQYF
TGCGCCAGCAGCTTGGCCGGGACTAGCGGGGGGAAAGAGACCCAGTACTTC
>-|few|TRBV4-1|TRBJ1-5
CASSHYQGHQPQHF
TGCGCCAGCAGCCACTATCAGGGGCATCAGCCCCAGCATTTT
>TRBD1|-|TRBV4-3|TRBJ2-7
CASSQVYGTGGYEQYF
TGCGCCAGCAGCCAAGTTTATGGGACAGGGGGCTACGAGCAGTACTTC